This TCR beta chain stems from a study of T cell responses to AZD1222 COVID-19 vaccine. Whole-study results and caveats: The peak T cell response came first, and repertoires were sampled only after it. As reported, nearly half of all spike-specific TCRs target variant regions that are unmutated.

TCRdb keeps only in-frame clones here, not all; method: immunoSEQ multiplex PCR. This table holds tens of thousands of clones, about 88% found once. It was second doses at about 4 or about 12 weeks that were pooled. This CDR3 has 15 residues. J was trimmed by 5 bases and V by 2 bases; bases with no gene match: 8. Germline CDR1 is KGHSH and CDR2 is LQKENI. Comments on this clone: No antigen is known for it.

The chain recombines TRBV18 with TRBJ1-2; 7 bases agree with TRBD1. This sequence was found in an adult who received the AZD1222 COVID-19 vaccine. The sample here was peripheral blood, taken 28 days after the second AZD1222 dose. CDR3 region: CASSPAGQASYGYTF. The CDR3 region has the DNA TGTGCCAGCTCACCAGCCGGACAGGCCTCTTATGGCTACACCTTC.